This passage covers 32 T cell receptor beta chains from one sample sequenced in a study of graft-versus-host responses after intestinal transplantation. Sequencing was performed with immunoSEQ multiplex PCR; in TCRdb, only in-frame clones are kept and a portion is missing. The repertoire holds under 20,000 clones, with over 90% as singletons. The material was PBMCs, obtained 23 days after intestinal transplant. The receptors here all came from a human patient who received an intestinal transplant, so some T cells may come from the graft donor.

The chain couples TRBV5-8 to TRBJ1-4, with TRBD1 as a possible D gene (5 bases). From germline, CDR1 is SGHTS and CDR2 YDEGEE. The CDR3 runs 13 residues. Between the trimmed V and J ends, which lost 4 bases and 4 bases, there was a span of 8 bases. CDR3 in DNA: TGTGCCAGCAGCCGGGGGAATAATGAAAAACTGTTTTTT. Protein sequence: CASSRGNNEKLFF.

V usage is TRBV5-1 and J usage is TRBJ1-2, with D possibly TRBD1 on 6 matching bases. V lost 0 bases, J lost 6 bases, and 12 bases lay in between. Germline CDR1 reads SGHRS; CDR2 reads YFSETQ. The CDR3 consists of 14 residues. CDR3 region: CASSLEAGVDGYTF. The CDR3, as DNA: TGCGCCAGCAGCTTGGAGGCAGGGGTGGATGGCTACACCTTC.

V gene TRBV30 combines with J gene TRBJ2-7, with 7 bases lining up with TRBD1. Germline CDR1 GTSNPN, CDR2 SVGIG (reference sequence). The CDR3 covers 14 residues. V lost 0 bases to trimming and J lost 4 bases; unmatched junction nucleotides: 6. The CDR3 sequence: CAWSVGRGYYEQYF. The CDR3 nucleotides are TGTGCCTGGAGTGTGGGCAGGGGGTATTACGAGCAGTACTTC.

The chain combines TRBV2 with TRBJ2-1; D possibly corresponds to TRBD2 (6 bases). Germline loops: CDR1 SNHLY, CDR2 FYNNEI. The CDR3 has 14 amino acids. Deletions cut 3 bases from V and 6 bases from J, with 12 bases between. The CDR3: CASSEASASNEQFF. The CDR3 DNA reads as TGTGCCAGCAGTGAGGCTAGCGCCTCCAATGAGCAGTTCTTC.

The gene calls are TRBV6-1 and TRBJ2-1, with TRBD2 matching 8 bases. Germline V gives CDR1 MNHNS, CDR2 SASEGT. V shed 5 bases and J 8 bases; nucleotides not matched to a gene: 11. The CDR3 has 15 residues. The CDR3 sequence is CASSPPQREPYEQFF. CDR3 nucleotide sequence: TGTGCCAGCAGTCCGCCCCAGCGGGAGCCCTATGAGCAGTTCTTC.

With regard to this clone: A junction end diverges from the germline sequence, so it may reflect a read error. This chain uses TRBV10-3 with TRBJ2-5; D is possibly TRBD1 (5 bases). The germline V gene has CDR1 ENHRY and CDR2 SYGVKD. The CDR3 totals 14 residues. This CDR3 is CAISEGVAGEAQYF. The CDR3, as DNA: TGTGCCATCAGTGAAGGGGTAGCCGGAGAGGCCCAGTACTTC.

The chain couples TRBV11-2 to TRBJ1-4; no definite D call. The CDR3 runs to 13 residues. Germline V gene data show CDR1 as SGHAT and CDR2 as FQNNGV. The V gene lost 2 bases and the J gene lost 7 bases, with 8 bases spanning the gap. This chain's CDR3 is CASSLFGFEKLFF. DNA of the CDR3: TGTGCCAGCAGCTTATTCGGGTTTGAAAAACTGTTTTTT.

This clone has just one count. This rearrangement joins TRBV11-2 to TRBJ2-7; D might be TRBD1 or TRBD2, each matching 5 bases. CDR1 is SGHAT and CDR2 is FQNNGV in the germline V gene. V lost 4 bases to trimming and J lost 2 bases, with 18 bases between them. This CDR3 is 16 amino acids long. CDR3 bases: TGTGCCAGCAGCTCCACAGGAGGTTTAGATCCCTACGAGCAGTACTTC. Translation gives CASSSTGGLDPYEQYF.

V and J are TRBV27 and TRBJ2-1; no firm D call. Germline V gene lookup returns CDR1 MNHEY and CDR2 SMNVEV (reference sequence). V lost 0 bases and J 8 bases, leaving 8 bases between the germline ends. The CDR3 extends over 13 amino acids. This CDR3 reads CASSLSPSYEQFF. The CDR3 nucleotides are TGTGCCAGCAGTTTATCCCCCTCCTATGAGCAGTTCTTC.

The chain joins TRBV9 to TRBJ1-4, with no clear D. The V end lost 0 bases, the J end lost 5 bases, and 8 bases lay between the germline ends. The CDR3 extends over 14 amino acids. Germline CDR1 and CDR2: SGDLS and YYNGEE. The CDR3: CASSVEDTNEKLFF. The CDR3 coding sequence is TGTGCCAGCAGCGTAGAGGATACAAATGAAAAACTGTTTTTT. The full variable domain, completed using reference TRBV9 and TRBJ1-4, is DSGVTQTPKHLITATGQRVTLRCSPRSGDLSVYWYQQSLDQGLQFLIQYYNGEERAKGNILERFSAQQFPDLHSELNLSSLELGDSALYFCASSVEDTNEKLFFGSGTQLSVL.

This clone has a handful of counts. V is TRBV6-5 and J is TRBJ1-2; 7 nucleotides align to TRBD1. Germline CDR1 is MNHEY and CDR2 is SVGAGI. CDR3 length equals 15 residues. V lost 0 bases to trimming and J lost 4 bases; unmatched junction nucleotides: 5. The CDR3 here is CASSYSTTGSYGYTF. For the CDR3, the DNA is TGTGCCAGCAGTTACTCGACGACAGGGTCCTATGGCTACACCTTC.

This rearrangement joins TRBV9 to TRBJ2-3; D not certain. This CDR3 is built from 15 residues. Per the germline V gene, CDR1 is SGDLS and CDR2 is YYNGEE. V lost 2 bases and J 0 bases, leaving 10 bases between the germline ends. CDR3 amino acids: CASSVSGASTDTQYF. In DNA, the CDR3 is TGTGCCAGCAGCGTGTCAGGAGCTAGCACAGATACGCAGTATTTT.

This clone appeared a single time. V usage is TRBV7-9 and J usage is TRBJ2-2, with unresolved D. This CDR3 has 11 amino acids. The V gene's germline CDR1 is SEHNR and CDR2 FQNEAQ (reference sequence). Deletions cut 2 bases from V and 5 bases from J, with 0 bases between. The CDR3 protein is CASSLTGELFF. The CDR3 nucleotides read TGTGCCAGCAGCTTAACCGGGGAGCTGTTTTTT.

This clone was picked up a small number of times. This chain links TRBV15 with TRBJ2-2; TRBD1 aligns across 11 bases. J gave up 5 bases and V 0 bases, and 5 bases lay outside the gene matches. From germline, CDR1 is LNHNV and CDR2 YYDKDF (reference sequence). This CDR3 spans 17 amino acids. The CDR3 loop is CATSRDRTGGSTGELFF. The CDR3 bases are TGTGCCACCAGCAGAGACCGGACAGGGGGCTCAACCGGGGAGCTGTTTTTT.

V usage is TRBV4-1 and J usage is TRBJ1-2; D remains ambiguous. The germline V gene has CDR1 MGHRA and CDR2 YSYEKL. V was cut by 0 bases and J by 4 bases, with 12 bases left in between. CDR3 size: 15 residues. This CDR3 reads CASSQDRAGVYGYTF. The CDR3 nucleotides are TGCGCCAGCAGCCAAGATAGGGCAGGAGTCTATGGCTACACCTTC.

Regarding this clone: Other DNA sequences in the sample encode the same CDR3. V is TRBV7-8 and J is TRBJ2-5; D is undetermined. Germline V lookup: CDR1 SGHVS, CDR2 FQNEAQ. This CDR3 comprises 15 residues. V was shortened by 1 base and J by 1 base, with 10 bases between the two germline ends. CDR3 loop: CASSLGEWAQETQYF. The CDR3 region has the DNA TGTGCCAGCAGCTTAGGCGAATGGGCCCAAGAGACCCAGTACTTC.

The chain employs TRBV7-2 and TRBJ2-5; 8 bases line up with TRBD2. V trimming: 2 bases; J trimming: 3 bases; junction bases outside the gene matches: 2. CDR3 length: 14 residues. CDR1 is SGHTA and CDR2 is FQGNSA in the germline V gene. The CDR3 region has the DNA TGTGCCAGCAGCTTAAGGCGGGAGGAAGAGACCCAGTACTTC. It encodes CASSLRREEETQYF.

The chain has TRBV27 and TRBJ1-2, with a tentative D call TRBD1 (6 bases). Per the germline V gene, CDR1 is MNHEY and CDR2 is SMNVEV (reference sequence). Deletions cut 6 bases from V and 4 bases from J, with 12 bases between. The CDR3 runs to 13 residues. CDR3 DNA: TGTGCCAGCAGCTTAACAGGGAGCTATGGCTACACCTTC. This sequence encodes CASSLTGSYGYTF.

In its sample, this clone was seen once. The rearrangement links TRBV7-3 to TRBJ1-1, with 8 bases aligning to TRBD1. Germline V lookup: CDR1 SGHTA, CDR2 FQGTGA. V lost 3 bases to trimming and J lost 5 bases; unmatched junction nucleotides: 2. The CDR3 has 13 residues. For the CDR3, the DNA is TGTGCCAGCAGCTTTACAGGGGGGACTGAAGCTTTCTTT. Translated: CASSFTGGTEAFF.

This clone was detected once. The J gene is TRBJ2-1, the V gene TRBV28, with D uncertain. V was trimmed by 8 bases and J by 0 bases, leaving 2 bases between them. The CDR3 runs to 11 residues. Germline V gene sequence: CDR1 MDHEN, CDR2 SYDVKM. This chain's CDR3 is CASGSYNEQFF. In DNA, the CDR3 is TGTGCCAGCGGCTCCTACAATGAGCAGTTCTTC.

This chain joins TRBV7-9 and TRBJ2-7; 7 bases line up with TRBD2. After removal of 5 bases from V and 3 bases from J, the junction contained 1 base not matched to a gene. The CDR3 sequence is 12 residues long. Germline V lookup: CDR1 SEHNR, CDR2 FQNEAQ (reference sequence). The DNA for the CDR3 is TGTGCCAGCAGCGGGACTAACTACGAGCAGTACTTC. Translation gives CASSGTNYEQYF.

The chain has TRBV5-1 and TRBJ1-1; 10 bases are a match to TRBD1. J lost 0 bases, V lost 4 bases, and 9 bases had no gene match. This CDR3 region has 17 residues. CDR1 SGHRS and CDR2 YFSETQ come from the germline V gene. The CDR3 protein is CASSRQGQGFMNTEAFF. The CDR3 DNA reads TGCGCCAGCAGCAGGCAGGGACAGGGGTTCATGAACACTGAAGCTTTCTTT.

The V call is TRBV14, the J call TRBJ2-7; tentatively, D is TRBD1 or TRBD2 (5 bases each). Germline loops: CDR1 SGHDN, CDR2 FVKESK. The CDR3 sequence is 17 residues long. With 1 base removed from V and 4 bases from J, the gap between germline ends came to 20 bases. The CDR3 region has the DNA TGTGCCAGCAGCCAAGGGGTAGCAGTAACCGGGACGTACGAGCAGTACTTC. It specifies CASSQGVAVTGTYEQYF.

This sequence joins TRBV7-9 and TRBJ1-4; D is unclear. The CDR3 contains 11 residues. Germline CDR1 and CDR2: SEHNR and FQNEAQ (reference sequence). Trimming removed 2 bases from V and 8 bases from J, with 3 bases in between. The CDR3 sequence is CASSLSEKLFF. DNA of the CDR3: TGTGCCAGCAGCTTATCCGAAAAACTGTTTTTT.

This chain connects TRBV7-9 to TRBJ2-7, with D perhaps matching TRBD2 (6 bases). This CDR3 spans 13 amino acids. Per the germline V gene, CDR1 is SEHNR and CDR2 is FQNEAQ (reference sequence). V lost 2 bases and J lost 13, with 18 bases in between. The CDR3 here is CASSLSGSGIGYF. CDR3 bases: TGTGCCAGCAGCTTATCCGGTAGCGGCATAGGTTACTTC.

The chain combines TRBV30 with TRBJ2-7; 9 bases map to TRBD1. After removal of 2 bases from V and 6 bases from J, the junction contained 2 bases not matched to a gene. Germline V gene data show CDR1 as GTSNPN and CDR2 as SVGIG (reference sequence). The CDR3 is made up of 12 amino acids. This CDR3 reads CAWSTGGVEQYF. The CDR3 DNA follows: TGTGCCTGGAGTACAGGGGGCGTCGAGCAGTACTTC.

The V gene is TRBV28, the J gene TRBJ1-6, with D possibly TRBD1 on 6 matching bases. The ends were cut back, 2 bases at V and 9 bases at J, with 11 bases in the middle. Germline values: CDR1 MDHEN, CDR2 SYDVKM. CDR3 length: 14 amino acids. The CDR3 DNA reads as TGTGCCAGCAGTTTACGGGGGGCGGGTTCACCCCTCCACTTT. It yields the protein CASSLRGAGSPLHF.

The chain uses TRBV30 and TRBJ2-7; 9 bases map to TRBD1. The V gene end was trimmed by 3 bases and the J gene end by 2 bases; junction bases not matched to a gene: 8. Germline assignment: CDR1 GTSNPN and CDR2 SVGIG (reference sequence). The CDR3 length is 15 residues. The CDR3 DNA sequence: TGTGCCTGGAGGGACCGGGACAGGGTTCCCTACGAGCAGTACTTC. Protein sequence: CAWRDRDRVPYEQYF.

Worth noting for this clone: Other DNA sequences of this sample code for an identical CDR3. The chain joins TRBV4-3 to TRBJ2-1; TRBD2 aligns across 7 bases. CDR1 is LGHNA and CDR2 is YSLEER in the germline V gene. The V gene end was trimmed by 1 base and the J gene end by 9 bases; junction bases not matched to a gene: 6. The CDR3 contains 14 residues. CDR3 amino acids: CASSQVGREGEQFF. The CDR3 DNA reads TGCGCCAGCAGCCAAGTGGGCAGGGAGGGTGAGCAGTTCTTC.

The chain joins TRBV9 to TRBJ1-1; D uncertain. Trimming shortened V by 0 bases and J by 3 bases, and 12 bases separated the two germline ends. The CDR3 has 15 residues. CDR1 is SGDLS and CDR2 is YYNGEE in the germline V gene. DNA for the CDR3: TGTGCCAGCAGCGTAGGTATATCCGCGGACACTGAAGCTTTCTTT. It is translated as CASSVGISADTEAFF.

The chain has TRBV15 and TRBJ2-1, with 7 positions matching TRBD2. CDR1 and CDR2 (germline): LNHNV, YYDKDF (reference sequence). This CDR3 has 17 amino acids. Trimming removed 3 bases from V and 0 bases from J; junction bases left unmatched: 8. CDR3 sequence reads: CATSREPAGSSYNEQFF. CDR3 DNA sequence: TGTGCCACCAGCAGGGAGCCAGCGGGGAGCTCCTACAATGAGCAGTTCTTC.

This sequence joins TRBV7-2 and TRBJ2-2; D uncertain. The CDR3 sequence is 17 residues long. The germline gives CDR1 SGHTA, CDR2 FQGNSA. Trimming stripped 1 base from V and 6 bases from J, with 18 bases between. CDR3 sequence (DNA): TGTGCCAGCAGCTTAGATGGCGTAGTCGGAATTGCCGGGGAGCTGTTTTTT. It codes for CASSLDGVVGIAGELFF.